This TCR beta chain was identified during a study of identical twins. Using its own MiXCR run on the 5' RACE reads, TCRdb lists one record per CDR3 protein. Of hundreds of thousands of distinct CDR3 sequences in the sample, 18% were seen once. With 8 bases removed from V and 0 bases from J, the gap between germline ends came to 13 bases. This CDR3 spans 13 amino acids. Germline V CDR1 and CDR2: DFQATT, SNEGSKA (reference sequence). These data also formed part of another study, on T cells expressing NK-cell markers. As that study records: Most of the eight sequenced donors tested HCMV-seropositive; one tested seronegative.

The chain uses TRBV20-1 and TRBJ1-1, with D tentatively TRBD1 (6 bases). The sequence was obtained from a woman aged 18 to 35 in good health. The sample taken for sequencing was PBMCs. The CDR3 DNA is TGCAGTCCCCACAGGGCTTTGAACACTGAAGCTTTCTTT. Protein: CSPHRALNTEAFF.